These T cell receptor beta chains were read from a single sample in a study of blood T cell repertoires in COVID-19. Only in-frame clones appear in the TCRdb table, and some are missing; sequencing was by immunoSEQ multiplex PCR. The sample has some 290,000 clones; roughly 90% are singletons. Sequenced: peripheral blood. Receptors originate from a woman in her 30s with COVID-19, enrolled during active disease. The CDR3 runs from the conserved cysteine through the conserved F or W. D genes are given only for firm matches. Size tells how often a clone was seen (once, few, many) or the class of an expanded clone, and some rows leave it out.

clone_size j_call v_call d_call cdr3_aa cdr3_nt
NA TRBJ1-5 TRBV4-1 TRBD1 CASSLQGNQPQHF TGCGCCAGCAGCCTACAGGGGAACCAGCCCCAGCATTTT
NA TRBJ2-7 TRBV5-1 TRBD2 CASSLSRAGGYEQYF TGCGCCAGCAGCTTGTCGCGAGCGGGAGGATACGAGCAGTACTTC
few TRBJ2-7 TRBV5-6 TRBD1 CASSEYRGVEQYF TGTGCCAGCAGCGAATACAGGGGGGTCGAGCAGTACTTC
NA TRBJ1-1 TRBV27 TRBD1 CASRWTGGRGEAFF TGTGCCAGCAGATGGACAGGGGGCAGGGGTGAAGCTTTCTTT
NA TRBJ1-2 TRBV7-8 NA CASSSRFREVPRKRDYGYTF TGTGCCAGCAGCTCACGTTTTAGAGAGGTTCCGCGTAAGAGAGACTATGGCTACACCTTC
NA TRBJ2-3 TRBV3-1/TRBV3-2 NA CASSQGGPDTQYF TGTGCCAGCAGCCAAGGGGGGCCAGATACGCAGTATTTT
NA TRBJ2-5 TRBV6-5 NA CASSPDRAHLYF TGTGCCAGCAGCCCCGACAGAGCCCACCTTTACTTC
NA TRBJ1-6 TRBV5-1 TRBD1 CASSPFDRGLNSPLHF TGCGCCAGCAGCCCATTCGACAGGGGTTTAAATTCACCCCTCCACTTT
NA TRBJ2-3 TRBV5-6 NA CASSLVTKRDTQYF TGTGCCAGCAGCTTGGTAACCAAGAGGGATACGCAGTATTTT
NA TRBJ2-7 TRBV5-1 TRBD1 CASSRDRGGIHEQYF TGCGCCAGCAGCCGGGACAGGGGCGGTATCCACGAGCAGTACTTC
NA TRBJ2-3 TRBV3-1/TRBV3-2 NA CASSQKRRSTDTQYF TGTGCCAGCAGCCAAAAGCGGCGTAGCACAGATACGCAGTATTTT
NA TRBJ2-1 TRBV4-2 TRBD2 CASSHRLSGSYNEQFF TGTGCCAGCAGCCACCGTCTTAGCGGGTCCTACAATGAGCAGTTCTTC
NA TRBJ2-3 TRBV5-6 NA CASSLIPGGRDTQYF TGTGCCAGCAGCTTGATCCCGGGGGGCCGGGATACGCAGTATTTT
NA TRBJ2-3 TRBV7-6 TRBD2 CASSLGIGGGRPDTQYF TGTGCCAGCAGCTTGGGTATCGGCGGGGGTCGGCCAGATACGCAGTATTTT
NA TRBJ1-2 TRBV25-1 TRBD1 CASSEWQGADGYTF TGTGCCAGCAGTGAATGGCAGGGGGCTGATGGCTACACCTTC
few TRBJ2-7 TRBV2 TRBD1 CASKGQGPYEQYF TGTGCCAGCAAGGGACAGGGGCCCTACGAGCAGTACTTC
once TRBJ2-7 TRBV2 NA CASSDFTGKPYEQYF TGTGCCAGCAGCGACTTTACAGGAAAGCCTTACGAGCAGTACTTC
few TRBJ2-7 TRBV3-1/TRBV3-2 NA CASSPDSMYEQYF TGTGCCAGCAGCCCGGACTCGATGTACGAGCAGTACTTC
NA TRBJ2-7 TRBV5-1 TRBD1 CASSLVYRGDEQYF TGCGCCAGCAGCTTGGTTTACAGGGGGGACGAGCAGTACTTC
NA TRBJ1-1 TRBV6-4 TRBD1 CASSRDRGGSGAFF TGTGCCAGCAGTAGGGACAGGGGAGGATCTGGAGCTTTCTTT
NA TRBJ2-3 TRBV27 NA CASSLLPGTSSTDTQYF TGTGCCAGCAGTTTATTACCGGGTACCTCTAGCACAGATACGCAGTATTTT
NA TRBJ1-2 TRBV3-1/TRBV3-2 NA CASSHGLSMGYGYTF TGTGCCAGCAGCCATGGACTATCAATGGGCTATGGCTACACCTTC
NA TRBJ1-2 TRBV18 NA CASSPQGPDYGYTF TGTGCCAGCTCACCTCAGGGGCCGGATTATGGCTACACCTTC
NA TRBJ2-7 TRBV2 NA CASFQTETGKGAGEQYF TGTGCCAGCTTTCAGACGGAAACAGGGAAAGGGGCAGGCGAGCAGTACTTC
NA TRBJ2-2 TRBV9 NA CASTRGNTGELFF TGTGCCAGCACCAGGGGGAACACCGGGGAGCTGTTTTTT
few TRBJ1-1 TRBV5-1 TRBD1 CASSPRDRETNTEAFF TGCGCCAGCAGCCCCCGGGACAGAGAAACGAACACTGAAGCTTTCTTT
many TRBJ1-2 TRBV10-3 NA CAISESVVPTGGYTF TGTGCCATCAGTGAGTCGGTAGTACCTACGGGGGGCTACACCTTC
NA TRBJ2-7 TRBV15 TRBD1 CATSRGGTVSYEQYF TGTGCCACCAGCAGAGGGGGGACAGTCTCCTACGAGCAGTACTTC
NA TRBJ2-3 TRBV5-4 TRBD2 CASSSSLAGVNSPQYF TGTGCCAGCAGCTCCTCACTAGCGGGGGTAAACTCTCCGCAGTATTTT
NA TRBJ1-1 TRBV2 NA CASNYRGEAFF TGTGCCAGCAACTACCGGGGTGAAGCTTTCTTT
NA TRBJ2-3 TRBV2 TRBD2 CASSVAGPLDTQYF TGTGCCAGCAGTGTAGCGGGGCCCCTGGATACGCAGTATTTT
NA TRBJ1-6 TRBV2 TRBD1 CASRDRGSPLHF TGTGCCAGCCGGGACAGGGGGTCACCCCTCCACTTT
NA TRBJ1-1 TRBV4-1 NA CASSQVRGRGTEAFF TGCGCCAGCAGCCAAGTAAGGGGAAGGGGTACTGAAGCTTTCTTT
NA TRBJ2-3 TRBV6-5 NA CASSYVIAGTDTQYF TGTGCCAGCAGTTATGTAATAGCGGGCACAGATACGCAGTATTTT
NA TRBJ1-1 TRBV30 TRBD1 CASNPTGFNTEAFF TGTGCCTCTAACCCGACAGGGTTCAACACTGAAGCTTTCTTT
NA TRBJ1-2 TRBV12-3/TRBV12-4 TRBD1 CASRQGLGGYTF TGTGCCAGCCGACAGGGTCTTGGGGGCTACACCTTC
NA TRBJ2-5 TRBV9 TRBD2 CASSLAGGFWETQYF TGTGCCAGCAGCCTAGCGGGGGGGTTCTGGGAGACCCAGTACTTC
NA TRBJ2-3 TRBV5-1 NA CASSLYPQTTDTQYF TGCGCCAGCAGCTTGTACCCCCAGACTACAGATACGCAGTATTTT
NA TRBJ1-4 TRBV7-2 NA CASSLAGPRNEKLFF TGTGCCAGCAGCTTAGCGGGGCCACGTAATGAAAAACTGTTTTTT
NA TRBJ1-1 TRBV30 NA CAWSAGNGNTEAFF TGTGCCTGGAGTGCGGGGAACGGGAACACTGAAGCTTTCTTT
NA TRBJ2-3 TRBV11-2 TRBD2 CASSLQRLAGGQGQYF TGTGCCAGCAGCCTCCAACGACTAGCGGGGGGCCAGGGTCAGTATTTT